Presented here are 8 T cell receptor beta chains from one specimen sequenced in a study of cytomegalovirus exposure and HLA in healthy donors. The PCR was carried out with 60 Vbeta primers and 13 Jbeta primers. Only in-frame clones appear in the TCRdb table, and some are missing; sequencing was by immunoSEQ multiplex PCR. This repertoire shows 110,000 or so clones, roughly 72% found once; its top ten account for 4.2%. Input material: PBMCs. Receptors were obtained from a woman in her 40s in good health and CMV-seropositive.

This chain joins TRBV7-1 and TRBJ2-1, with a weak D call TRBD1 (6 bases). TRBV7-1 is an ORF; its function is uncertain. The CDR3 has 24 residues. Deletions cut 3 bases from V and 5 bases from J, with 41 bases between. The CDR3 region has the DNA TGTGCCAGCAGCTCCCGGATCAACAACAGGGAGATGTTTGAGACGATCACCCCAAACAATGAGCAGTTCTTC. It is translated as CASSSRINNREMFETITPNNEQFF.

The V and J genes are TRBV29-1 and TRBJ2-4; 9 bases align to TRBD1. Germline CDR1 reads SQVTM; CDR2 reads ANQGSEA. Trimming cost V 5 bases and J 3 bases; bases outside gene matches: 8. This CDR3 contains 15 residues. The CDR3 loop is CSVTTGGTSKNIQYF. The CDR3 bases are TGCAGCGTTACTACAGGGGGCACGAGCAAAAACATTCAGTACTTC.

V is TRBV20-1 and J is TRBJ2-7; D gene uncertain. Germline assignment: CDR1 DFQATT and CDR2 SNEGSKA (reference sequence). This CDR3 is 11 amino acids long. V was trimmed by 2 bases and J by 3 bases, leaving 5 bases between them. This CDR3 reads CSARSHYEQYF. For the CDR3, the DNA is TGCAGTGCTAGATCCCACTACGAGCAGTACTTC.

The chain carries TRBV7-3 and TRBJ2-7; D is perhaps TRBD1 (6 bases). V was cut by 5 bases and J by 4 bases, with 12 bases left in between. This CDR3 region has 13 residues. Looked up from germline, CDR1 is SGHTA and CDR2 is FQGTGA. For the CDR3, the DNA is TGTGCCAGCAGCCAGGGACAAACTTACGAGCAGTACTTC. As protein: CASSQGQTYEQYF.

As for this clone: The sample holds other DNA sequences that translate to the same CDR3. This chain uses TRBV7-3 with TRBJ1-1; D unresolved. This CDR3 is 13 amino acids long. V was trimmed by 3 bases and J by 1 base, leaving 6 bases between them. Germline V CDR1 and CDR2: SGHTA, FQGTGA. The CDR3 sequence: CASSLLANTEAFF. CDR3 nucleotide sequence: TGTGCCAGCAGCTTGTTAGCGAACACTGAAGCTTTCTTT.

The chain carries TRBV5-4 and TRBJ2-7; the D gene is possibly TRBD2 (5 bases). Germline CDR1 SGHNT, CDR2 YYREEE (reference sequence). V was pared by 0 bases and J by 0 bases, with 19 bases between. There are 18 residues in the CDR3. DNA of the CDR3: TGTGCCAGCAGCTTGGACCGGTGGAGGACCTATTCCTCCTACGAGCAGTACTTC. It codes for CASSLDRWRTYSSYEQYF.

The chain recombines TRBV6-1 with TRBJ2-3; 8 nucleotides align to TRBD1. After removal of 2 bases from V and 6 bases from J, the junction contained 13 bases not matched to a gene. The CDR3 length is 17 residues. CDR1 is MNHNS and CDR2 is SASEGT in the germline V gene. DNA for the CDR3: TGTGCCAGCAGTGAAAATGGGCCGGGACAGGCGGGTGATACGCAGTATTTT. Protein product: CASSENGPGQAGDTQYF.

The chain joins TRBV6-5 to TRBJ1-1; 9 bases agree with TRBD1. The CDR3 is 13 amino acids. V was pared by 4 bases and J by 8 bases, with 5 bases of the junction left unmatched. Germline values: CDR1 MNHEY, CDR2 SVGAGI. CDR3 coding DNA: TGTGCCAGCAGTTCCGGGACAGGGAAGGAAGCTTTCTTT. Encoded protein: CASSSGTGKEAFF.